This T cell receptor beta chain was found in a study of long-term antiretroviral therapy in people with HIV. Study results and caveats: At every time point, clones expanded before ART dominated the repertoire.

This clone has only one observation. What it binds is not known. Investigators performed immunoSEQ version v3.0 at survey level. Profiled with immunoSEQ multiplex PCR; TCRdb holds only in-frame clones, not every one. The sample consists of 23,000 or so clones, roughly 80% of them appearing once. The CDR3 loop spans 12 amino acids. Trimming removed 4 bases from V and 4 bases from J; junction bases left unmatched: 0. CDR1 and CDR2 from the germline V gene are SGHNT and YENEEA. The chain links TRBV11-3 to TRBJ2-5, with 7 bases matching TRBD1. The TCR originated in a woman aged 25 to 39 with HIV. The specimen comprised unsorted PBMCs, sampled 0.2 years after starting antiretroviral therapy. CDR3 nucleotides: TGTGCCAGCAGCTCAGGGGGAGAGACCCAGTACTTC. Encoded protein: CASSSGGETQYF.